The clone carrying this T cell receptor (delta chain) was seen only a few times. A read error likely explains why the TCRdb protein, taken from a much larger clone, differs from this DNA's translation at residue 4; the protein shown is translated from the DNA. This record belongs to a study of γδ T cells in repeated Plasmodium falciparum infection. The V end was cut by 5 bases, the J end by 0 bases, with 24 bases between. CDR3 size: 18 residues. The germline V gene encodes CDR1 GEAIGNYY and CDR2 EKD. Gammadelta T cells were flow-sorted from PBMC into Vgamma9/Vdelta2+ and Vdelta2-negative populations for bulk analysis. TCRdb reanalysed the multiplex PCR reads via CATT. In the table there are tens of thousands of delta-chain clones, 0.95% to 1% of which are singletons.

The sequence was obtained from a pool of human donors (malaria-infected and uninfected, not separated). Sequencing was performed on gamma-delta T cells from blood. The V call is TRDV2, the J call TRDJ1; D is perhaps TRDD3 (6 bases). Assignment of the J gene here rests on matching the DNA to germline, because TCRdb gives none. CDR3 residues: CACGQHPWGLQDTDKLIF. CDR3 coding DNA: TGTGCCTGTGGCCAACACCCATGGGGGCTTCAAGACACCGATAAACTCATCTTT.